These T cell receptor beta chains were read from a single sample in a study of technical replicates of blood from a handful of donors. Sequenced by immunoSEQ multiplex PCR; TCRdb stores in-frame clones only, minus some. Found here are some 82,000 clones, about 97% of them singletons; the top ten hold more than 0.15%. Sequencing used T cells isolated from PBMCs. Every receptor here comes from a human donor in good health. Each CDR3 is given with its conserved first and last residue. D genes are given only for firm matches. Size is stated for part of the rows, as once, few or many counts, or as a class when the clone is expanded.

NA	12	TRBV27	TRBJ1-2	NA	TGTGCCAGCAGCGGTAGCAACTATGGCTACACCTTC	CASSGSNYGYTF
TRBD1	14	TRBV30	TRBJ1-5	NA	TGTGCCTGGAGTGTATTAGAGGGGGCTCAGCCCCAGCATTTT	CAWSVLEGAQPQHF
TRBD1	15	TRBV15	TRBJ2-1	NA	TGTGCCACCAGCAGGTACAGACAGGGGTTGGATGAGCAGTTCTTC	CATSRYRQGLDEQFF
TRBD1	13	TRBV18	TRBJ2-3	NA	TGTGCCAGCTCATCAGGGGGTGAAGATACGCAGTATTTT	CASSSGGEDTQYF
TRBD2	18	TRBV4-2	TRBJ2-5	once	TGTGCCAGCAGCCTTGGACTAGCGGGAGGGCCTGATGAAGAGACCCAGTACTTC	CASSLGLAGGPDEETQYF
NA	16	TRBV28	TRBJ1-2	NA	TGTGCCAGCAGTTTATATCAGGGGCCAGCAAACTATGGCTACACCTTC	CASSLYQGPANYGYTF
TRBD2	15	TRBV12-5	TRBJ2-5	NA	TGTGCTAGTGGTTTGGGACTAGCGGTTCAAGAGACCCAGTACTTC	CASGLGLAVQETQYF
TRBD1	15	TRBV5-1	TRBJ1-1	NA	TGCGCCAGCAGCAGTGATCCGGGACAGGTCACTGAAGCTTTCTTT	CASSSDPGQVTEAFF
TRBD2	15	TRBV6-5	TRBJ2-2	once	TGTGCCAGCAGACTAGCGGGAGGTCTAACCGGGGAGCTGTTTTTT	CASRLAGGLTGELFF
NA	14	TRBV28	TRBJ1-2	NA	TGTGCCAGCAGTTCACAGGGATTACACTATGGCTACACCTTC	CASSSQGLHYGYTF
TRBD2	16	TRBV5-4	TRBJ2-1	NA	TGTGCCAGCAGGGGGTGGGGGACTAGCGGGAACAATGAGCAGTTCTTC	CASRGWGTSGNNEQFF
NA	12	TRBV13	TRBJ2-7	NA	TGTGCCAGCAGCTTAGGTGGCAGCGAGCAGTACTTC	CASSLGGSEQYF
NA	15	TRBV6-1	TRBJ2-1	NA	TGTGCCAGCAGTGAGACTTACAAAACCTACAATGAGCAGTTCTTC	CASSETYKTYNEQFF
TRBD1	15	TRBV18	TRBJ2-1	NA	TGTGCCAGCTCACCAACCACAGGGGGTAAAAATGAGCAGTTCTTC	CASSPTTGGKNEQFF
NA	16	TRBV7-3	TRBJ1-3	NA	TGTGCCAGCAGCCATATAAGCGGGCTCGGAGGAAACACCATATATTTT	CASSHISGLGGNTIYF
TRBD2	13	TRBV6-1	TRBJ2-7	NA	TGTGCCAGCGCGGGACTAGCGCTATACGAGCAGTACTTC	CASAGLALYEQYF
TRBD1	17	TRBV9	TRBJ2-3	NA	TGTGCCAGCAGCGTATCACAGGGGGCGTGGAGCACAGATACGCAGTATTTT	CASSVSQGAWSTDTQYF
TRBD2	16	TRBV5-4	TRBJ2-1	once	TGTGCCAGCAGCGCGACTAGCGGGGGGTTCCTGGGAGAGCAGTTCTTC	CASSATSGGFLGEQFF
NA	14	TRBV27	TRBJ2-7	NA	TGTGCCAGCAGTTTATCCCCAGGGTCCTACGAGCAGTACTTC	CASSLSPGSYEQYF
NA	15	TRBV5-1	TRBJ2-7	NA	TGCGCCAGCAGCTCTTCCCGGGACAACTCCTACGAGCAGTACTTC	CASSSSRDNSYEQYF
NA	16	TRBV7-9	TRBJ2-4	NA	TGTGCCAGCAGCCCCCAAGGTAGGAGGAGGCGAAACATTCAGTACTTC	CASSPQGRRRRNIQYF
NA	17	TRBV25-1	TRBJ1-1	NA	TGTGCCAGCAGTACCCTTGGGGCTAGGGGTGTGAACACTGAAGCTTTCTTT	CASSTLGARGVNTEAFF
TRBD2	15	TRBV13	TRBJ2-3	NA	TGTGCCAGCAGCACTACTAGCGGCGTCACAGATACGCAGTATTTT	CASSTTSGVTDTQYF
TRBD1	13	TRBV25-1	TRBJ1-1	NA	TGTGCCAGCAGTGGTCAGGGGGCGGTCGAAGCTTTCTTT	CASSGQGAVEAFF
NA	15	TRBV7-2	TRBJ1-3	NA	TGTGCCAGCAGCACTCTCCCTTTGGTTGTAAACACCATATATTTT	CASSTLPLVVNTIYF
NA	13	TRBV14	TRBJ2-5	NA	TGTGCCAGCAGCCAAGATCCCCTGGAGACCCAGTACTTC	CASSQDPLETQYF
TRBD2	15	TRBV28	TRBJ2-5	once	TGTGCCAGCAGAGAAAGCGGGAGGGCCGGAGAGACCCAGTACTTC	CASRESGRAGETQYF
NA	14	TRBV6-1	TRBJ1-2	once	TGTGCCAGCAGTCTAACCGACAGTAACTATGGCTACACCTTC	CASSLTDSNYGYTF
NA	13	TRBV6-4	TRBJ1-1	NA	TGTGCCAGCAGTTTCGACAGGAACACTGAAGCTTTCTTT	CASSFDRNTEAFF
TRBD2	18	TRBV23-1	TRBJ2-7	once	TGCGCCAGCAGTCAATCTCCCTTAAGACTAGCGGGAGAACACGAGCAGTACTTC	CASSQSPLRLAGEHEQYF
TRBD2	18	TRBV5-6	TRBJ2-1	once	TGTGCCAGCAGCTTTGGACTAGCGGGAGGCAGGGGGGAGGATGAGCAGTTCTTC	CASSFGLAGGRGEDEQFF
TRBD1	11	TRBV10-3	TRBJ2-1	NA	TGTGCCATCAGGGGACAGAATGAGCAGTTCTTC	CAIRGQNEQFF
TRBD1	14	TRBV27	TRBJ1-5	NA	TGTGCCAGCAGTCCTCGACAGGGGAATCAGCCCCAGCATTTT	CASSPRQGNQPQHF
TRBD2	14	TRBV6-4	TRBJ2-1	once	TGTGCCAGCAGCGGACTAGCGGGAGACAATGAGCAGTTCTTC	CASSGLAGDNEQFF
TRBD1	12	TRBV7-6	TRBJ2-7	NA	TGTGCCAGCAGCTCGACAGGGGGCGAGCAGTACTTC	CASSSTGGEQYF
TRBD1	15	TRBV11-1	TRBJ2-5	NA	TGTGCCAGCAGAGGACAGGGGAGTGTGGGAGAGACCCAGTACTTC	CASRGQGSVGETQYF
NA	13	TRBV11-3	TRBJ2-1	NA	TGTGCCAGCAGCCCGACAGGATACAATGAGCAGTTCTTC	CASSPTGYNEQFF
TRBD1	13	TRBV7-2	TRBJ1-5	once	TGTGCCAGCAGCGCTCAGGGGGATCAGCCCCAGCATTTT	CASSAQGDQPQHF
TRBD1	12	TRBV28	TRBJ1-1	NA	TGTGCCAGCAGACGACAGGGCACTGAAGCTTTCTTT	CASRRQGTEAFF
NA	15	TRBV7-8	TRBJ1-1	NA	TGTGCCAGCAGCTTAGCAGTGGACAGTAACACTGAAGCTTTCTTT	CASSLAVDSNTEAFF
TRBD2	14	TRBV19	TRBJ2-1	NA	TGTGCCAGCGAGGGGCTAGCGGGAGACTATGAGCAGTTCTTC	CASEGLAGDYEQFF
NA	17	TRBV4-2	TRBJ2-5	NA	TGTGCCAGCAGCGCCTTTATGGGGGGGCCAGGGAAAGAGACCCAGTACTTC	CASSAFMGGPGKETQYF